Sequencing of this TCR beta chain was carried out in a study of cytomegalovirus exposure and HLA in healthy donors. Study as a whole: Around 77 million unique TCRs from HLA-typed donors made up an early data release. General study findings and limits: Most of the TCR beta V segments (in an earlier analysis) were productive either about 87% or about 30% of the time.

This clone was detected once. The antigen remains unidentified. A read error may produce the germline difference seen at one junction end. Germline CDR1 reads SGHVS; CDR2 reads FNYEAQ. CDR3 length equals 15 residues. PCR was performed using 60 Vbeta and 13 Jbeta primers. Assay: immunoSEQ multiplex PCR; the TCRdb copy retains only in-frame clones and omits some. This sample has about 210,000 clones, with around 82% found just once. V and J are TRBV7-6 and TRBJ2-6, with D perhaps matching TRBD1 (5 bases). Sequencing used PBMCs. The receptor was derived from a woman in her 30s in good health and CMV-seropositive. The CDR3 loop is CASSLGYSGANVPTF. The CDR3 DNA is TGTGCCAGCAGCTTAGGGTACTCTGGGGCCAACGTCCCGACTTTC.